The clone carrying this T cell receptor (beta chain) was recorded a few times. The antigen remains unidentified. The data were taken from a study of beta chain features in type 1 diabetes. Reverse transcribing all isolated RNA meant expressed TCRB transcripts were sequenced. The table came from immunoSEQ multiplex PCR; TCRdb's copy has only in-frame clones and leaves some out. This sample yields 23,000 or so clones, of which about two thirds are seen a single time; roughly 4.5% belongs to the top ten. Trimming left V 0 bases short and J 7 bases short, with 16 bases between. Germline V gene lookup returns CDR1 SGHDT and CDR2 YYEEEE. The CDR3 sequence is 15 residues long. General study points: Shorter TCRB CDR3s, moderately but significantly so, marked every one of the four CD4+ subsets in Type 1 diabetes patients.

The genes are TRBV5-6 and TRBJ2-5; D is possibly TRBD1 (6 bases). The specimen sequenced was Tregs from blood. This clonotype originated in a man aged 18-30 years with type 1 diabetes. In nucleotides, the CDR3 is TGTGCCAGCAGCTTGGGGGGGCCGTTGGTCGGGACCCAGTACTTC. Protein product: CASSLGGPLVGTQYF.